This T cell receptor beta chain was documented in a study of blood T cells in healthy people across ages. Study-wide findings and caveats: When set beside aged donors, long-lived donors presented more naive CD4+ cells and higher diversity.

The V gene's germline CDR1 is LGHNA and CDR2 YSLEER. The CDR3 is 13 residues long. With 4 bases removed from V and 6 bases from J, the gap between germline ends came to 12 bases. Healthy Caucasians from Russia aged about 6 to 100 served as donors. This clonotype was found a few times. Its target is unknown. Sample-barcoded 5' priming and a J-beta primer mix drove a second PCR of about 7 to 11 cycles. TCRdb analysed the 5' RACE reads with MiXCR anew, one entry per CDR3 protein. The profile covers fewer than 800,000 distinct CDR3 sequences, with less than 40% appearing a single time and about 16% taken by the ten largest.

The V call is TRBV4-3, the J call TRBJ1-1; D gene unclear. The clonotype was recovered from a woman aged 80 or over in good health. The sample was blood. The CDR3 spells CASSLSPGSEAFF. The DNA of the CDR3 is TGCGCCAGCAGCCTCTCCCCGGGATCTGAAGCTTTCTTT.